The 11 T cell receptor beta chains presented below share a single source sample, sequenced in a study of radiation and T cells in renal cell carcinoma. Time point: blood 2 weeks post-SBRT. Documented treatment: 15 Gy SBRT to primary tumor, nephrectomy 4 weeks later. The data were produced by immunoSEQ multiplex PCR, yet TCRdb's version contains in-frame clones alone and is incomplete. The sample consists of 70,000 or so clones, around 80% of them appearing once. Sample: blood, taken from a patient whose treatment included radiotherapy and nephrectomy. The receptors here all came from a man in his sixties with renal cell carcinoma.

The chain couples TRBV5-6 to TRBJ2-7; 11 nucleotides agree with TRBD2. This CDR3 comprises 14 residues. Unmatched junction bases numbered 1, after V lost 2 bases and J lost 3 bases. Germline V gene sequence: CDR1 SGHDT, CDR2 YYEEEE. Here the CDR3 DNA reads TGTGCCAGCAGCTTACTAGCGGGAGTCTACGAGCAGTACTTC. Protein product: CASSLLAGVYEQYF.

The V and J genes are TRBV7-8 and TRBJ2-1; TRBD2 matches 8 bases. V trimming: 2 bases; J trimming: 12 bases; junction bases outside the gene matches: 15. The CDR3 totals 16 residues. CDR1 and CDR2 from the germline V gene are SGHVS and FQNEAQ. CDR3 sequence: CASSLRSSGSSPGQFF. The CDR3 DNA follows: TGTGCCAGCAGCTTAAGGTCTAGCGGGTCCTCCCCGGGGCAGTTCTTC.

The V and J genes are TRBV19 and TRBJ2-7, with 9 bases matching TRBD1. V dropped 5 bases and J dropped 2; count of bases not matched to a gene: 7. The CDR3 covers 15 residues. Germline V gene lookup returns CDR1 LNHDA and CDR2 SQIVND (reference sequence). The CDR3 DNA sequence: TGTGCCAGTAGTCAGGGGACAGGGACTGCCTACGAGCAGTACTTC. This codes for CASSQGTGTAYEQYF.

The V call is TRBV27, the J call TRBJ2-7, with unresolved D. With 8 bases removed from V and 2 bases from J, the gap between germline ends came to 19 bases. This CDR3 region has 15 residues. From germline, CDR1 is MNHEY and CDR2 SMNVEV (reference sequence). CDR3 nucleotides: TGTGCCAGCCAACCCGCGGCAGGCCTTCCCTACGAGCAGTACTTC. Amino acid sequence: CASQPAAGLPYEQYF.

The CDR3 DNA sequence: TGTGCCAGTAGTATGGGCAGCCTTGACATTCAGTACTTC. Its protein is CASSMGSLDIQYF. V gene TRBV19 combines with J gene TRBJ2-4, with unresolved D. The CDR3 sequence is 13 residues long. With 3 bases removed from V and 8 bases from J, the gap between germline ends came to 11 bases. CDR1 is LNHDA and CDR2 is SQIVND in the germline V gene (reference sequence).

V usage is TRBV7-9 and J usage is TRBJ2-7; 7 bases agree with TRBD2. The CDR3 sequence is 18 residues long. Germline CDR1 SEHNR, CDR2 FQNEAQ (reference sequence). Trimming at V came to 4 bases and at J to 5 bases, leaving 20 bases not matched to a gene. CDR3 sequence: CASSSDLLASYTPDEQYF. CDR3 DNA sequence: TGTGCCAGCAGCTCAGATCTACTAGCGTCCTATACCCCGGACGAGCAGTACTTC.

The chain employs TRBV5-1 and TRBJ1-3; 8 bases fit TRBD1. The CDR3 is 14 residues long. The ends lost 4 bases at V and 6 bases at J; junction bases unmatched: 6. CDR1 SGHRS and CDR2 YFSETQ come from the germline V gene. The CDR3 sequence: CASSIDRGANTIYF. In DNA form, the CDR3 reads TGCGCCAGCAGCATCGACAGGGGAGCAAACACCATATATTTT.

This sequence joins TRBV5-5 and TRBJ2-5; TRBD2 matches at 12 bases. J lost 1 base, V lost 4 bases, and 8 bases had no gene match. Germline loops: CDR1 SGHKS, CDR2 YYEKEE (reference sequence). The CDR3 spans 17 residues. This chain's CDR3 is CASSRLAGVSGQETQYF. The CDR3 nucleotides are TGTGCCAGCAGCCGACTAGCGGGAGTATCGGGCCAAGAGACCCAGTACTTC.

J is TRBJ2-7 and V is TRBV10-1, with D possibly matching TRBD1 (6 bases). V lost 0 bases, J lost 3 bases, and 9 bases lay in between. Germline values: CDR1 WNHNN, CDR2 SYGVQD (reference sequence). CDR3 length equals 14 residues. CDR3 amino acids: CASSESNRVYEQYF. In DNA, the CDR3 is TGCGCCAGCAGTGAGTCGAACAGGGTCTACGAGCAGTACTTC.

The J gene is TRBJ1-4, the V gene TRBV28; D is unresolved. The CDR3 runs to 13 residues. Trimming removed 6 bases from V and 3 bases from J, with 8 bases in between. Looked up from germline, CDR1 is MDHEN and CDR2 is SYDVKM. The CDR3 loop is CASRRTANEKLFF. CDR3 DNA sequence: TGTGCCAGCAGACGGACGGCTAATGAAAAACTGTTTTTT.

The rearrangement uses TRBV28 and TRBJ2-7; the D is unclear. CDR1 is MDHEN and CDR2 is SYDVKM in the germline V gene. V lost 3 bases and J lost 0, with 9 bases in between. This CDR3 has 14 amino acids. The CDR3 spells CASSLIYRSYEQYF. The CDR3, as DNA: TGTGCCAGCAGTTTGATCTACCGCTCCTACGAGCAGTACTTC.